Listed here are 24 T cell receptor beta chains from one sample, sequenced in a study of T cells in localized non-small cell lung cancer. Assay used: immunoSEQ multiplex PCR; TCRdb lists only in-frame clones, some missing. Of 50,000 or so clones in the sample, about four fifths were seen once. The sample consisted of peripheral blood, taken before any cancer treatment. Source of these receptors: a female donor older than 55 with stage II squamous cell lung carcinoma.

The J gene is TRBJ1-3, the V gene TRBV9, with D maybe TRBD1 (5 bases). Germline loops: CDR1 SGDLS, CDR2 YYNGEE. This CDR3 contains 18 residues. V was pared by 3 bases and J by 0 bases, with 19 bases between. As DNA, the CDR3 is TGTGCCAGCAGCGCGGGGCAAGGACGGCCGAGCTCTGGAAACACCATATATTTT. Translating gives CASSAGQGRPSSGNTIYF.

This clone was seen more than once but under ten times. The J gene is TRBJ2-7, the V gene TRBV30; no clear D gene. Trimming pared 7 bases from V and 0 bases from J, leaving 10 bases between. CDR3 length: 12 amino acids. CDR1 GTSNPN and CDR2 SVGIG come from the germline V gene (reference sequence). The CDR3 sequence: CAFRRSSYEQYF. DNA of the CDR3: TGTGCCTTTAGGCGCAGCTCCTACGAGCAGTACTTC.

The J gene is TRBJ2-1, the V gene TRBV4-3, with no clear D. Germline CDR1 is LGHNA and CDR2 is YSLEER. V lost 0 bases, J lost 10 bases, and 4 bases lay in between. The CDR3 extends over 11 amino acids. The CDR3 DNA sequence: TGCGCCAGCAGCCAAGACCGGGAGCAGTTCTTC. It encodes CASSQDREQFF.

The CDR3 region has the DNA TGTGCCAGCAGTTACGGCGGACAGGAGTACTTC. This codes for CASSYGGQEYF. This chain connects TRBV6-1 to TRBJ2-5, with 7 nucleotides matching TRBD1. V was pared by 5 bases and J by 12 bases, with 6 bases of the junction left unmatched. This CDR3 contains 11 residues. Looked up from germline, CDR1 is MNHNS and CDR2 is SASEGT.

The chain uses TRBV7-2 and TRBJ2-1, with D possibly being TRBD1 (5 bases). Germline assignment: CDR1 SGHTA and CDR2 FQGNSA. This CDR3 is 13 amino acids long. V shed 4 bases and J shed 9 bases, with 13 bases lying between them. The CDR3 nucleotides read TGTGCCAGCAGCTCCACAGGTGACTCTGAGCAGTTCTTC. This gives the protein CASSSTGDSEQFF.

The genes are TRBV2 and TRBJ1-4, with TRBD1 identical over 12 bases. The CDR3 has 15 residues. CDR1 SNHLY and CDR2 FYNNEI come from the germline V gene. V shed 5 bases, J shed 8 bases, and the junction held 6 bases outside the gene matches. CDR3 DNA: TGTGCCAGCAGTCGTGCCGGGACAGGGGGCGAAAAACTGTTTTTT. The encoded protein is CASSRAGTGGEKLFF. The variable domain in full, with the rest retrieved from reference TRBV2 and TRBJ1-4, is EPEVTQTPSHQVTQMGQEVILRCVPISNHLYFYWYRQILGQKVEFLVSFYNNEISEKSEIFDDQFSVERPDGSNFTLKIRSTKLEDSAMYFCASSRAGTGGEKLFFGSGTQLSVL.

The CDR3 nucleotides read TGTGCCAGCAGCCCAGACGTAACCTACGAGCAGTACTTC. Translated, it gives CASSPDVTYEQYF. The rearrangement joins TRBV5-8 to TRBJ2-7; D uncertain. The CDR3 contains 13 residues. Germline CDR1 reads SGHTS; CDR2 reads YDEGEE. V lost 4 bases, J lost 2 bases, and 10 bases lay in between.

For the CDR3, the DNA is TGTGCCAGTAGTATTCCGGGAATTGGCGGCTACACCTTC. Amino acids: CASSIPGIGGYTF. This chain joins TRBV19 and TRBJ1-2; D unclear. Trimming left V 3 bases short and J 8 bases short, with 13 bases between. The CDR3 runs 13 residues. The germline V gene has CDR1 LNHDA and CDR2 SQIVND (reference sequence).

This CDR3 reads CASSLLDRGSYEQYF. The CDR3 nucleotides are TGTGCCAGCAGCTTATTAGACAGAGGCTCCTACGAGCAGTACTTC. This chain links TRBV11-1 with TRBJ2-7; the D gene is possibly TRBD1 (5 bases). Trimming shortened V by 2 bases and J by 0 bases, and 11 bases separated the two germline ends. This CDR3 has 15 residues. From germline, CDR1 is SGHAT and CDR2 FQDESV (reference sequence).

This clone showed up just a few times. The genes are TRBV4-2 and TRBJ1-1; no firm D call. V was shortened by 1 base and J by 1 base, with 7 bases between the two germline ends. This CDR3 is built from 14 residues. Germline lookup yields CDR1 LGHNA and CDR2 YNFKEQ. The CDR3 nucleotides read TGTGCCAGCAGCCAAGGTCTGGGGAACACTGAAGCTTTCTTT. It specifies CASSQGLGNTEAFF.

The chain links TRBV29-1 to TRBJ1-1; weak D call: TRBD1 (5 bases). Germline V CDR1 and CDR2: SQVTM, ANQGSEA. V was pared by 7 bases and J by 0 bases, with 15 bases between. There are 14 residues in the CDR3. This chain's CDR3 is CSARSPGVNTEAFF. Written as DNA, the CDR3 is TGCAGCGCCCGAAGCCCGGGGGTGAACACTGAAGCTTTCTTT. Full variable domain (rest looked up from reference TRBV29-1 and TRBJ1-1): SAVISQKPSRDICQRGTSLTIQCQVDSQVTMMFWYRQQPGQSLTLIATANQGSEATYESGFVIDKFPISRPNLTFSTLTVSNMSPEDSSIYLCSARSPGVNTEAFFGQGTRLTVV.

The chain carries TRBV5-1 and TRBJ2-2; 7 bases are a match to TRBD1. The CDR3 runs to 14 residues. Per germline, CDR1 SGHRS and CDR2 YFSETQ. Trimming at V came to 3 bases and at J to 6 bases, leaving 5 bases not matched to a gene. This CDR3 reads CASSSYRGAGELFF. CDR3 DNA: TGCGCCAGCAGCTCGTACAGGGGCGCCGGGGAGCTGTTTTTT. Variable domain in full (rest from reference TRBV5-1 and TRBJ2-2): KAGVTQTPRYLIKTRGQQVTLSCSPISGHRSVSWYQQTPGQGLQFLFEYFSETQRNKGNFPGRFSGRQFSNSRSEMNVSTLELGDSALYLCASSSYRGAGELFFGEGSRLTVL.

This clone was recorded only once. The rearrangement joins TRBV11-2 to TRBJ2-5, with no clear D. Germline V gene lookup returns CDR1 SGHAT and CDR2 FQNNGV. CDR3 length: 13 residues. V lost 4 bases and J lost 1, with 7 bases in between. The chain's CDR3 is CASSSGPQETQYF. CDR3 in DNA: TGTGCCAGCAGCTCCGGCCCCCAAGAGACCCAGTACTTC.

The chain carries TRBV5-4 and TRBJ2-6; D call uncertain. This CDR3 has 16 amino acids. V was cut by 3 bases and J by 4 bases, with 14 bases left in between. Germline V lookup: CDR1 SGHNT, CDR2 YYREEE (reference sequence). The CDR3 sequence: CASSSADLEGANVLTF. The CDR3 DNA is TGTGCCAGCAGCTCGGCGGACCTAGAGGGGGCCAACGTCCTGACTTTC.

The rearrangement links TRBV2 to TRBJ2-5, with a tentative D call TRBD2 (7 bases). Trimming removed 6 bases from V and 2 bases from J, with 16 bases in between. The CDR3 sequence is 15 residues long. The V gene's germline CDR1 is SNHLY and CDR2 FYNNEI. The DNA for the CDR3 is TGTGCCAGCAGGCCGGGCGGGGGCCGACAAGAGACCCAGTACTTC. As protein: CASRPGGGRQETQYF.

V gene TRBV6-1 combines with J gene TRBJ2-7, with D possibly being TRBD2 (6 bases). The CDR3 loop spans 13 amino acids. Germline lookup yields CDR1 MNHNS and CDR2 SASEGT. Trimming cost V 6 bases and J 3 bases, with 12 bases left between them. The CDR3 nucleotides read TGTGCCAGCAGCTCTAATAGCGGCTACGAGCAGTACTTC. Amino acid sequence: CASSSNSGYEQYF.

The V and J genes are TRBV5-1 and TRBJ2-7; D is ambiguous. The ends were cut back, 1 base at V and 0 bases at J, with 2 bases in the middle. The CDR3 sequence is 12 residues long. Germline loops: CDR1 SGHRS, CDR2 YFSETQ. In nucleotides, the CDR3 is TGCGCCAGCAGCTTGCCCTCCTACGAGCAGTACTTC. Protein: CASSLPSYEQYF.

The rearrangement joins TRBV7-2 to TRBJ1-6, with TRBD1 identical over 9 bases. V dropped 6 bases and J dropped 10; count of bases not matched to a gene: 7. Germline V gene lookup returns CDR1 SGHTA and CDR2 FQGNSA. The length of the CDR3 is 14 residues. The CDR3 sequence: CASSTGTGRSPLHF. CDR3 coding DNA: TGTGCCAGCAGTACCGGGACAGGGCGATCACCCCTCCACTTT.

This chain links TRBV11-2 with TRBJ2-7, with 7 bases fitting TRBD1. Per germline, CDR1 SGHAT and CDR2 FQNNGV. The V and J ends lost 5 bases and 6 bases, in that order; junction bases with no gene match: 4. The CDR3 spans 12 residues. The CDR3: CASSLDRSEQYF. CDR3 DNA: TGTGCCAGCAGCCTGGACAGGTCCGAGCAGTACTTC.

The V call is TRBV7-2, the J call TRBJ2-7; D ambiguous. Germline V lookup: CDR1 SGHTA, CDR2 FQGNSA. The CDR3 length is 13 residues. V was pared by 5 bases and J by 0 bases, with 8 bases between. The CDR3 loop is CASSQPISYEQYF. DNA of the CDR3: TGTGCCAGCAGCCAACCCATCTCCTACGAGCAGTACTTC.

The V call is TRBV23-1, the J call TRBJ1-1; 8 nucleotides match TRBD1. TRBV23-1 is treated as an ORF (open reading frame) with a function not yet certain. V lost 2 bases, J lost 1 base, and 6 bases stayed unmatched. The CDR3 is made up of 16 amino acids. The CDR3 nucleotides read TGCGCCAGCAGTCAACTTCCGACAGGGGCGAACACTGAAGCTTTCTTT. It specifies CASSQLPTGANTEAFF.

J is TRBJ2-7 and V is TRBV9; D tentatively fits TRBD1 or TRBD2 (6 bases each). Trimming cost V 3 bases and J 1 base, with 20 bases left between them. Germline lookup yields CDR1 SGDLS and CDR2 YYNGEE. The length of the CDR3 is 17 residues. The CDR3: CASSEAPSGASSYEQYF. The CDR3 DNA sequence: TGTGCCAGCAGCGAGGCCCCTTCGGGGGCGAGTTCCTACGAGCAGTACTTC.

The gene calls are TRBV6-1 and TRBJ1-3, with D hard to call. Trimming took off 4 bases at V and 4 bases at J, with 17 bases between the two ends. The CDR3 covers 16 residues. Germline V gives CDR1 MNHNS, CDR2 SASEGT. CDR3 in DNA: TGTGCCAGCAGTGTAAGCGCGCAGGCCCCGGGAAACACCATATATTTT. Protein product: CASSVSAQAPGNTIYF.

This chain uses TRBV5-1 with TRBJ2-7, with 13 bases identical to TRBD2. Germline CDR1 reads SGHRS; CDR2 reads YFSETQ. The CDR3 runs to 14 residues. V was clipped by 7 bases and J by 12 bases; unmatched bases: 13. In DNA, the CDR3 is TGCGCCAGCCGCCCTGAACTAGCGGGGGGGAACGTGTACTTC. Translated, it gives CASRPELAGGNVYF.